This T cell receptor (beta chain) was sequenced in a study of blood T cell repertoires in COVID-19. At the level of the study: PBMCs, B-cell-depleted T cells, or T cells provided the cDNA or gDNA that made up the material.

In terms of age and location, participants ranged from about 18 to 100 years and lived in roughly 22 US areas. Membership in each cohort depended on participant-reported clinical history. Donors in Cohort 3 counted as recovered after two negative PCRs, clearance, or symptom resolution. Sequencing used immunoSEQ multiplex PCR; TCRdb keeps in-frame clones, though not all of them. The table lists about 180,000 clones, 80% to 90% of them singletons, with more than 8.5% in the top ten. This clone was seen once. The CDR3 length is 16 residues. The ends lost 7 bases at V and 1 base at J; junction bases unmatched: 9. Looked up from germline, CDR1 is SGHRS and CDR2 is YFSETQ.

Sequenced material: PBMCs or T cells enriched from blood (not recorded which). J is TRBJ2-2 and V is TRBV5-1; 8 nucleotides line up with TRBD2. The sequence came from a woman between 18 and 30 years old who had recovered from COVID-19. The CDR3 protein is CASGTPSGGNTGELFF. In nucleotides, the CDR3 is TGCGCCAGCGGAACCCCAAGCGGGGGGAACACCGGGGAGCTGTTTTTT.